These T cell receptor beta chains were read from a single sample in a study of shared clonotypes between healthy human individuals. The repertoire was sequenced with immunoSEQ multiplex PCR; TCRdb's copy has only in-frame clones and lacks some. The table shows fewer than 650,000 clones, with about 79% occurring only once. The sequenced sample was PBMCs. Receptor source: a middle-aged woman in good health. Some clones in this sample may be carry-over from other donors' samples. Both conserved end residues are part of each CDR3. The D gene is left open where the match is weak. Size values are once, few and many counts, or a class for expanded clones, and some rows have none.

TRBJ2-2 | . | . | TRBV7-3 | CASSQTNTGELFF | TGTGCCAGCAGCCAGACTAACACCGGGGAGCTGTTTTTT
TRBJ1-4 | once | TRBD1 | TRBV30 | CAWSWTGGLGVTNEKLFF | TGTGCCTGGAGTTGGACAGGGGGCTTAGGGGTTACTAATGAAAAACTGTTTTTT
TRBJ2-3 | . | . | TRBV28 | CASSLRSSDTQYF | TGTGCCAGCAGTTTACGGTCCTCAGATACGCAGTATTTT
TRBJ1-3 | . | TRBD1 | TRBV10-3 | CATRDNPGGGNTIYF | TGTGCCACGCGAGACAACCCAGGGGGTGGAAACACCATATATTTT
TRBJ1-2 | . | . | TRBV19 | CASGQWRGPYGYTF | TGTGCCAGTGGTCAGTGGCGCGGCCCCTATGGCTACACCTTC
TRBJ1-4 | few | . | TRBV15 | CATSRVQGVTNEKLFF | TGTGCCACCAGCAGAGTGCAGGGCGTAACTAATGAAAAACTGTTTTTT
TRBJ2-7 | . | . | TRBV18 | CASSPMGISYEQHF | TGTGCCAGCTCACCTATGGGGATATCCTACGAGCAGCACTTC
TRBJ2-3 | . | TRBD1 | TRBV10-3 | CAIRTGGTDTQYF | TGTGCCATCAGGACAGGGGGAACAGATACGCAGTATTTT
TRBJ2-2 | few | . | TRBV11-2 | CASSPNFRSGELFF | TGTGCCAGCAGCCCGAATTTCCGGTCCGGGGAGCTGTTTTTT
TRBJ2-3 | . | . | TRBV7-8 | CASSLARQTDTQYF | TGTGCCAGCAGCTTAGCGAGACAGACAGATACGCAGTATTTT
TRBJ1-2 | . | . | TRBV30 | CAWSTPGQIYGYTF | TGTGCCTGGAGTACCCCGGGACAAATCTATGGCTACACCTTC
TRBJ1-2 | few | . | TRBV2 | CASTQARGNYGYTF | TGTGCCAGCACCCAGGCCAGGGGAAACTATGGCTACACCTTC
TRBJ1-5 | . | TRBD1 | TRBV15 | CATSVDRGLAQPQHF | TGTGCCACCAGCGTGGACAGGGGGCTCGCTCAGCCCCAGCATTTT
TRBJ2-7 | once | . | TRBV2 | CASSEASFSEQYF | TGTGCCAGCAGTGAAGCCTCCTTTTCCGAGCAGTACTTC
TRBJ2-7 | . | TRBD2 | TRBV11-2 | CASSPSGLTYEQYF | TGTGCCAGCAGCCCTAGCGGGCTGACCTACGAGCAGTACTTC
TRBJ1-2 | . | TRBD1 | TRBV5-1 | CASSHGDSLGYTF | TGCGCCAGCAGCCACGGGGACAGTCTTGGCTACACCTTC
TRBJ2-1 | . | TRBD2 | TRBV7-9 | CASSSGFGGSSDNEQFF | TGTGCCAGCAGCAGCGGATTCGGCGGGAGTAGCGACAATGAGCAGTTCTTC
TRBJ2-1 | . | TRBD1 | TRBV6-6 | CASSYPAQGAINEQFF | TGTGCCAGCAGTTACCCAGCACAGGGGGCTATCAATGAGCAGTTCTTC
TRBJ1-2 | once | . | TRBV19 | CASTRALRTELNGYTF | TGTGCCAGTACCAGAGCACTTAGGACGGAACTTAATGGCTACACCTTC
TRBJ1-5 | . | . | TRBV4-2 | CASSQREKGEGQPQHF | TGTGCCAGCAGCCAACGCGAGAAGGGGGAGGGTCAGCCCCAGCATTTT
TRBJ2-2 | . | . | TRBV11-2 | CASSPRGRATGELFF | TGTGCCAGCAGCCCCCGAGGCAGGGCCACCGGGGAGCTGTTTTTT
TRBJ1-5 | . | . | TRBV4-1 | CASSQDAQYGGEDQPQHF | TGCGCCAGCAGCCAAGATGCCCAATACGGGGGGGAGGATCAGCCCCAGCATTTT
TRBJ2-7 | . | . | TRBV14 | CASSPYGARYEQYF | TGTGCCAGCAGTCCTTATGGGGCGAGATACGAGCAGTACTTC
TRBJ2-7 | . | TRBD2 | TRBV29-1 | CSVEETSGRAKQYF | TGCAGCGTTGAAGAGACTAGCGGGAGGGCAAAGCAGTACTTC
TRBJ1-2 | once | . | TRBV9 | CASSVGVQLNYGYTF | TGTGCCAGCAGCGTAGGGGTTCAGCTTAACTATGGCTACACCTTC
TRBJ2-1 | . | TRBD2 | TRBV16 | CASSQFGSASGYNEQFF | TGTGCCAGCAGCCAATTCGGATCGGCTAGCGGGTACAATGAGCAGTTCTTC
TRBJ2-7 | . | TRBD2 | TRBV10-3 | CAISGTGGPYEQYF | TGTGCCATCAGTGGTACGGGAGGGCCCTACGAGCAGTACTTC
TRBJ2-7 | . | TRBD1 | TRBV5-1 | CASSFGTGGPRGQYF | TGCGCCAGCAGCTTCGGGACAGGGGGCCCCAGAGGGCAGTACTTC
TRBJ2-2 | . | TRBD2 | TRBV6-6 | CASSPTSGRAGELFF | TGTGCCAGCAGTCCTACTAGCGGGAGGGCCGGGGAGCTGTTTTTT
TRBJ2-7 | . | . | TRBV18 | CASSPGTELYEQYF | TGTGCCAGCTCACCAGGCACAGAACTCTACGAGCAGTACTTC
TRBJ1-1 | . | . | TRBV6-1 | CASTYMEGDEAFF | TGTGCCAGCACTTACATGGAGGGAGATGAAGCTTTCTTT
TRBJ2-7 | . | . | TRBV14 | CASSQTRAAYEQYF | TGTGCCAGCAGCCAAACCCGGGCCGCCTACGAGCAGTACTTC
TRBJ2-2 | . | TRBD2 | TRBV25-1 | CASSEWPSGTGELFF | TGTGCCAGCAGTGAATGGCCTAGCGGCACCGGGGAGCTGTTTTTT
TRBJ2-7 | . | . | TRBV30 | CAWRRTLSYEQHF | TGTGCCTGGAGGAGAACACTCTCCTACGAGCAGCACTTC
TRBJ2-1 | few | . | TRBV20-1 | CSGLGNEQFF | TGCAGTGGTCTAGGTAATGAGCAGTTCTTC
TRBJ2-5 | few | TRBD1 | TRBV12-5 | CASGPGQPLETQYF | TGTGCTAGTGGTCCGGGACAGCCTTTGGAGACCCAGTACTTC
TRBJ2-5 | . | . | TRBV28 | CASTPPEGVVETQYF | TGTGCCAGCACCCCCCCGGAGGGGGTGGTAGAGACCCAGTACTTC
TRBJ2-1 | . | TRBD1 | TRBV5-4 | CASSPQGDEQFF | TGTGCCAGCAGTCCGCAGGGGGATGAGCAGTTCTTC
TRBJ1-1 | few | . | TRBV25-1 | CASSDTGTNTEAFF | TGTGCCAGCAGTGATACAGGGACGAACACTGAAGCTTTCTTT
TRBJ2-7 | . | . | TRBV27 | CASSQAGFALYEQYF | TGTGCCAGCAGTCAAGCGGGCTTCGCCCTCTACGAGCAGTACTTC
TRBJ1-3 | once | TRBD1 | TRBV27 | CASSLRDRTYSGNTIYF | TGTGCCAGCAGTCTCCGGGACAGGACCTACTCTGGAAACACCATATATTTT
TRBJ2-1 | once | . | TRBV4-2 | CASSRGQLGSYNEQFF | TGTGCCAGCAGCCGAGGTCAACTCGGCTCCTACAATGAGCAGTTCTTC
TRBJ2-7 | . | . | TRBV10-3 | CAIRKGGRNYEQYF | TGTGCCATCAGGAAAGGGGGACGGAACTACGAGCAGTACTTC
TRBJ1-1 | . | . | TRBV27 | CASSLTPSDRPNTEAFF | TGTGCCAGCAGTTTAACCCCCTCCGACAGACCGAACACTGAAGCTTTCTTT
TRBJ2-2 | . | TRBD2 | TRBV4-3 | CASSQDLRGRSTGELFF | TGCGCCAGCAGCCAAGATTTGCGCGGGAGGAGCACCGGGGAGCTGTTTTTT
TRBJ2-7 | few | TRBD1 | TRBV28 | CASADAGTGIHEQYF | TGTGCCAGCGCAGATGCAGGGACAGGGATACACGAGCAGTACTTC
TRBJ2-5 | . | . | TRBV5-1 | CASSLASEETQYF | TGCGCCAGCAGCTTAGCTAGCGAGGAGACCCAGTACTTC
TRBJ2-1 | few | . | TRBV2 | CASSVFTNNEQFF | TGTGCCAGCAGTGTTTTCACAAACAATGAGCAGTTCTTC
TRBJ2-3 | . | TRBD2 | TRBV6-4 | CASSDPGLGTYF | TGTGCCAGCAGTGACCCTGGACTAGGGACGTATTTT
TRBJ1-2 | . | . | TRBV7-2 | CASSLSPAIYGYTF | TGTGCCAGCAGCTTATCGCCAGCCATCTATGGCTACACCTTC
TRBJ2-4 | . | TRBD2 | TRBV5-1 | CASSISGRAGGKNIQYF | TGCGCCAGCAGCATTAGCGGGCGCGCGGGTGGCAAAAACATTCAGTACTTC
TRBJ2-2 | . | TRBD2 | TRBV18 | CASSSGLAGARGGELFF | TGTGCCAGCTCATCCGGACTAGCGGGAGCCCGGGGCGGGGAGCTGTTTTTT
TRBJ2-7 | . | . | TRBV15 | CATSPARGRESYEQYF | TGTGCCACCAGCCCAGCACGTGGCAGGGAGTCCTACGAGCAGTACTTC
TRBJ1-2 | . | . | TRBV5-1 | CASSPDGSRTDGYTF | TGCGCCAGCAGCCCCGACGGGTCGCGGACAGATGGCTACACCTTC